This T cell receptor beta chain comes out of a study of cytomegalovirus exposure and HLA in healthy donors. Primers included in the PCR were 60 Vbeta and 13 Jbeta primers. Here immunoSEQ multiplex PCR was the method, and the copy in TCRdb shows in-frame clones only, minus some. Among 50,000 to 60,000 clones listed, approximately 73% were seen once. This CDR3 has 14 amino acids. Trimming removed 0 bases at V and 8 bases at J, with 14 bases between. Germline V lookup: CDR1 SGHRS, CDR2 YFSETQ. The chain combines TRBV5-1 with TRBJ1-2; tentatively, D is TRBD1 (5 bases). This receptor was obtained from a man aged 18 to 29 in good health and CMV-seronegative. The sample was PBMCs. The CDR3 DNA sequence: TGCGCCAGCAGCTTGGAAAGGGGCGACGCAGGCTACACCTTC. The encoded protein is CASSLERGDAGYTF.